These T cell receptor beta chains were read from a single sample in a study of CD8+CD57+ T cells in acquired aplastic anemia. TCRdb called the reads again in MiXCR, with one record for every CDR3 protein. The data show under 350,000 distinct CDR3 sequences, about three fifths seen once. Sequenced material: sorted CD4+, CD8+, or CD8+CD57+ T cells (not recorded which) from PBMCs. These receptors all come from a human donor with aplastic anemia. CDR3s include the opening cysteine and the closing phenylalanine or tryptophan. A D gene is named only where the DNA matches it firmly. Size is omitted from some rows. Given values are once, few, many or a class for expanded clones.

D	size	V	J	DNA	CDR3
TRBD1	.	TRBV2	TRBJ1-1	TGTGCCAGCAGTGCCGACGGGACAGGGCTCACTGAAGCTTTCTTT	CASSADGTGLTEAFF
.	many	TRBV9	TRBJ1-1	TGTGCCAGCAGCGGACGGGTAGCGAACACTGAAGCTTTCTTT	CASSGRVANTEAFF
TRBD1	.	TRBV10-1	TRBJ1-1	TGCGCCAGCTACCTGACAGGGCACATGAACACTGGAGCTTTCTTT	CASYLTGHMNTGAFF
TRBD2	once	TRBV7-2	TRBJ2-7	TGTGCCAGCAGCTTCGGGAGGTACGAGCAGTACTTC	CASSFGRYEQYF
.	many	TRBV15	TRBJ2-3	TGTGCCACCAGCAGAGATATTATCGCGACAGATACGCAGTATTTT	CATSRDIIATDTQYF
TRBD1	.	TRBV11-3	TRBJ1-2	TGTGCCAGCAGCCTTATTGGGACAGGGGATGGCTACACCTTC	CASSLIGTGDGYTF
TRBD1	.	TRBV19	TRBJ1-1	TGTGCCAGCGGTGAACAGGGGGCCTCCGCTGCTTTCTTT	CASGEQGASAAFF
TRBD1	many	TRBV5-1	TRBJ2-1	TGCGCCAGCAGCGGACAGGGGGCGTACAATGAGCAGTTCTTC	CASSGQGAYNEQFF
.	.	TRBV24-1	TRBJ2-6	TGTGCCACCAGTGATCCAGACAGAGGGAGCTCTGGGGCCAACGTCCTGACTTTC	CATSDPDRGSSGANVLTF
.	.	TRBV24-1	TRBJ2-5	TGTGCCACCAGTGATTTGTCGGAGCAAGAGACCCAGTACTTC	CATSDLSEQETQYF
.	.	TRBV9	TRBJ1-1	TGTGCCAGCAGCGCACTAGGGGGGACTGAAGCTTTCTTC	CASSALGGTEAFF
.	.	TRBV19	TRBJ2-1	TGTGCCAGTAGGGACCCGGCGGTTTACAATGAGCGGTTCTTC	CASRDPAVYNERFF
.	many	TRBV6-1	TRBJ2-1	TGTGCCAGCCGGAGAGTAGCGAGAGTTGACAATGAGCAGTTCTTC	CASRRVARVDNEQFF
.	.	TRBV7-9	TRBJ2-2	TGCGCCAGCAGCCTTACCTACACCGGGGAGCTGCTTTTT	CASSLTYTGELLF
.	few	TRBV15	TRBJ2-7	TGTGCCACCAGCCTACAGGACTTATCCTACGAGCAGTACTTC	CATSLQDLSYEQYF
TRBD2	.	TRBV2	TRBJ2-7	TGTGCCAGCAGAGGACTAGCGGGAGGTCCTTCCCCCCCCCCCCCGCCCTTC	CASRGLAGGPSPPPPPF
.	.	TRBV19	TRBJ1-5	TGTGCCAGTAGTATGGGAAACGAGGCTCAGCCCCAGCATTTT	CASSMGNEAQPQHF
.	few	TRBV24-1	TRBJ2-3	TGTGCCACCAGTGAAACAGGGTCGCAAGATACGCAGTATTTT	CATSETGSQDTQYF
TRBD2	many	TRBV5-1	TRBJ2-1	TGCGCCAGCAGCTACTTAGCGGGGGGGCCAAATGAGCAGTTCTTC	CASSYLAGGPNEQFF
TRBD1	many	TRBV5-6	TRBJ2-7	TGTGCCAGCAGCTTGGGACAGGGGATCGCCTACGAGCAGTACTTC	CASSLGQGIAYEQYF
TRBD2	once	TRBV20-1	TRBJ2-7	TGCAGTGCTAGAGATCAGAGGACTAGCGGCTACGAGCAGTACTTC	CSARDQRTSGYEQYF
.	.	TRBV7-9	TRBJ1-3	TGTGCCAGCAGCTCGTGGGACACTGGAAACACCATATATTTT	CASSSWDTGNTIYF
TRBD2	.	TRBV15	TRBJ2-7	TGTGCCACCAGCAGGGTTAGGGGAGGGAACGAGCAGTACTTC	CATSRVRGGNEQYF
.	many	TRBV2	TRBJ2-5	TGTGCCAGCACGGATTATAGCACAGAGACCCAGTACTTC	CASTDYSTETQYF
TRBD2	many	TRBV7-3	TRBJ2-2	TGTGCCAGCAGCTTAAGGGTCGGGGGGGCGTCCGGGGAGCTGTTTTTT	CASSLRVGGASGELFF
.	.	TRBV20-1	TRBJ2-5	TGCAGTGCTAGACCGGAATGGGGTGAGACCCAGTACTTC	CSARPEWGETQYF
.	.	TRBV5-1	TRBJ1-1	TGCGCCAGCAGCCCAGGGACAAGGGACACTGAAGCTTTCTTT	CASSPGTRDTEAFF
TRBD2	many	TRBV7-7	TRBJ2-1	TGTGCCAGCAGCTTATTAGGGACTAGCGGGAGCAATGAGCAGTTCTTC	CASSLLGTSGSNEQFF
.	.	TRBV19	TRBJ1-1	TGTGCCAGTAGGGGGGACGCGAACACTGAAGCTTTCTTT	CASRGDANTEAFF
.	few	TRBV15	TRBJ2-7	TGTGCCACCAGTCGAACCGGCTACGAGCAGTACTTC	CATSRTGYEQYF
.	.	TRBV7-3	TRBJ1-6	TGTGCCAGCAGCTTGCAGTTGTCAAATTCACCCCTCCACTTT	CASSLQLSNSPLHF
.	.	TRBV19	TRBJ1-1	TGTGCCAGTAGTATAGAAACGGGATTCAACACTGAAGCTTTCTTT	CASSIETGFNTEAFF
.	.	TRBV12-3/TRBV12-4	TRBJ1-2	TGTGCCAGCAGAGGCCTGGATGGCTACACCTTC	CASRGLDGYTF
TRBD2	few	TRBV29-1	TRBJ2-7	TGCAGCGCCGTGGGGATGGTCGGGAGGGCCGGGTACGAGCAGTACTTC	CSAVGMVGRAGYEQYF
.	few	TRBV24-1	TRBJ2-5	TGTGCCACCTCTTCAGGGCCCGAGGAGAACTCCCAAGAGACCCAGTACTTC	CATSSGPEENSQETQYF
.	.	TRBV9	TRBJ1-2	TGTGCCAGCAGCGCGAATTCCGGGAGCTATGGCTACACCTTC	CASSANSGSYGYTF
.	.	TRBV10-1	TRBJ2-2	TGCGCCGGGACAACAGGTCACGGGGAGCTGCTTTTT	CAGTTGHGELLF
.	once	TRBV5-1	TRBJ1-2	TGCGCCAGCAGCTTGGCGGGACATAGTTATGGCTACACCTTC	CASSLAGHSYGYTF
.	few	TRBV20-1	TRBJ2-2	TGCAGTGCTAGAGATCGACAGAACACCGGGGAGCTGTTTTTT	CSARDRQNTGELFF
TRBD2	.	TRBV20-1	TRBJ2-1	TGCAGTGCTAGAGTTCTCGAAGCGGGAGATACTGAGCAGTTCTTC	CSARVLEAGDTEQFF
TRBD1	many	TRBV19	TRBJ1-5	TGTGCCAGTTCCGGGACAGGGCATCAGCCCCAGCATTTT	CASSGTGHQPQHF
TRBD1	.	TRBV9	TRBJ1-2	TGTGCCAGCAGCGGACCGGGACAGGGACATGGCTACACCTTC	CASSGPGQGHGYTF
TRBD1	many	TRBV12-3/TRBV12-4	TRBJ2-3	TGTGCCAGCAGGTCAGGGACAGGGCCAGATACGCAGTATTTT	CASRSGTGPDTQYF
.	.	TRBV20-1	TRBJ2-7	TGCAGTGCTAGGTGGGACACGAGCTCCTACGAGCAGTACTTC	CSARWDTSSYEQYF
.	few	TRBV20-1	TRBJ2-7	TGCAGTAGTACAGGTTTAACCTCCTACGAGCAGTACTTC	CSSTGLTSYEQYF
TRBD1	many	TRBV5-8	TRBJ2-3	TGTGCCAGCAGCTCCCGGGACAGGAGCACAGATACGCAGTATTTT	CASSSRDRSTDTQYF
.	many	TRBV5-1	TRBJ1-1	TGCGCCAGCAGCTTGGTGCACTCTCCGATGAACACTGAAGCTTTCTTT	CASSLVHSPMNTEAFF
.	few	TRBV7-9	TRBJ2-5	TGTGCCAGCAGTGATCGGCCAAAGGAGACCCAGTACTTC	CASSDRPKETQYF
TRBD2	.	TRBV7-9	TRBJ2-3	TGTGCCAGCAGCCGCGGACTAGCGGGAGGCCTTAGCACAGATACGCAGTATTTT	CASSRGLAGGLSTDTQYF
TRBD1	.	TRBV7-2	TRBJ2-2	TGTGCCAGCAGCTTAAGGGACAGACGGAACGGGGAGCTGTTTTTT	CASSLRDRRNGELFF
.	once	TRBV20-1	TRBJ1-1	TGCAGTGCCACCCGTGAAGGGGGTAACACTGAAGCTTTCTTT	CSATREGGNTEAFF
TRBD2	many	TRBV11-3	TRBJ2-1	TGTGCCAGCAGCCAGCGGGAGGGCCTCAATGAGCAGTTCTTC	CASSQREGLNEQFF
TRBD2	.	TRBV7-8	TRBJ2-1	TGTGCCAGCACCCGGGGGGGAAGCCTCACCAATGAGCAGTTCTTC	CASTRGGSLTNEQFF
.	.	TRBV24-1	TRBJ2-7	TGTGCCACCAGTGACTCCGGACAGATCGAGCAGTACTTC	CATSDSGQIEQYF
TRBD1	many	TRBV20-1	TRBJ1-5	TGCAGTGCCCCCAGGACAGGGGAGAGCAATCAGCCCCAGCATTTT	CSAPRTGESNQPQHF
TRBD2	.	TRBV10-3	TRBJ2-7	TGTGCCATCGGGACTAGCGGCACCTACGAGCAGTACTTC	CAIGTSGTYEQYF
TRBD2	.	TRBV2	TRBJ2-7	TGTGCCAGTAAACTTCTAGCGGAGGCCTACGAGCAGTACTTC	CASKLLAEAYEQYF
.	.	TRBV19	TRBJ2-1	TGTGCCAGTTCTTCGAGGAGGCGGAGCAATGAGCAGTTCTTC	CASSSRRRSNEQFF
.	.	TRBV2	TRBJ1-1	TGTACCAGCCTGACGAGGAACACTGAAGCTTTCTTT	CTSLTRNTEAFF
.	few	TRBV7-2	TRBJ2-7	TGTGCCAGCAGCTTGAGGGAGGGGGCTCGGAACTACGAGCAGTACTTC	CASSLREGARNYEQYF